This TCR beta chain stems from a study of blood T cell repertoires in COVID-19. Across the study: Donors in the United States, Italy and Spain gave samples during acute or convalescent COVID-19.

Here immunoSEQ multiplex PCR was the method, and the copy in TCRdb shows in-frame clones only, minus some. The table shows approximately 350,000 clones, with roughly 87% occurring only once. The V end was cut by 3 bases, the J end by 0 bases, with 8 bases between. There are 15 residues in the CDR3. Per the germline V gene, CDR1 is KGHSH and CDR2 is LQKENI. Categorization into cohorts depended on clinical history that participants reported. Cohort 3 donors counted as recovered after two negative PCRs, clearance, or resolved symptoms. The chain has TRBV18 and TRBJ1-4; D gene uncertain. The TCR comes from a woman aged 25 to 39 who had recovered from COVID-19. Material: PBMCs or T cells enriched from blood (not recorded which). The CDR3 protein is CASSPFVTTNEKLFF. DNA for the CDR3: TGTGCCAGCTCACCGTTCGTAACAACTAATGAAAAACTGTTTTTT.